These 14 T cell receptor beta chains share one sample of origin, sequenced in a study of early T cells in non-severe SARS-CoV-2 infection. TCRdb re-called the 5' RACE reads with MiXCR, one entry per CDR3 protein. The sample contains around 77,000 distinct CDR3 sequences, 5% of which appear only once. Source: whole blood, taken at baseline. The receptors were sampled from an adult who was a healthcare worker with PCR-confirmed SARS-CoV-2 infection or an uninfected control (not recorded which).

The sample holds a few counts of this clonotype. The chain is built from TRBV20-1 and TRBJ1-2, with 9 bases matching TRBD1. The germline gives CDR1 DFQATT, CDR2 SNEGSKA (reference sequence). The V gene end was trimmed by 7 bases and the J gene end by 4 bases; junction bases not matched to a gene: 10. CDR3 length: 14 amino acids. The CDR3 nucleotides read TGCAGTGGGGACGACAGGGGGAAGGGCTATGGCTACACCTTC. It encodes CSGDDRGKGYGYTF.

The table lists this clonotype with many counts. The V gene is TRBV7-9, the J gene TRBJ2-3; 7 bases are a match to TRBD2. From germline, CDR1 is SEHNR and CDR2 FQNEAQ (reference sequence). The junction had 5 bases not matched to a gene; V was cut back by 0 bases and J by 2 bases. The CDR3 sequence is 16 residues long. In DNA, the CDR3 is TGTGCCAGCAGCTTAGCCCCAGCGGGGAACACAGATACGCAGTATTTT. It translates to CASSLAPAGNTDTQYF. The variable domain in full, with the rest retrieved from reference TRBV7-9 and TRBJ2-3, is DTGVSQNPRHKITKRGQNVTFRCDPISEHNRLYWYRQTLGQGPEFLTYFQNEAQLEKSRLLSDRFSAERPKGSFSTLEIQRTEQGDSAMYLCASSLAPAGNTDTQYFGPGTRLTVL.

This clonotype appeared many times. The genes are TRBV7-3 and TRBJ2-3; 8 bases agree with TRBD2. The CDR3 covers 17 residues. Germline V gene sequence: CDR1 SGHTA, CDR2 FQGTGA. The V and J ends lost 5 bases and 6 bases, in that order; junction bases with no gene match: 16. The CDR3 sequence is CASSPSYTGGLADTQYF. The CDR3 DNA reads as TGTGCCAGCAGCCCCTCATACACGGGAGGGCTGGCTGATACGCAGTATTTT.

This clonotype has a count of ten or more. The V call is TRBV7-9, the J call TRBJ1-1, with 7 bases aligning to TRBD1. The CDR3 has 15 amino acids. The V gene's germline CDR1 is SEHNR and CDR2 FQNEAQ (reference sequence). After removal of 5 bases from V and 5 bases from J, the junction contained 11 bases not matched to a gene. CDR3 DNA sequence: TGTGCCAGCAGCCCCACAGGGGCCTCGCGGACTGAAGCTTTCTTT. It encodes CASSPTGASRTEAFF.

The chain recombines TRBV6-5 with TRBJ2-2; TRBD2 matches at 15 bases. Trimming at V came to 6 bases and at J to 4 bases, leaving 12 bases not matched to a gene. The length of the CDR3 is 19 residues. Germline V gene data show CDR1 as MNHEY and CDR2 as SVGAGI. The CDR3 DNA follows: TGTGCCAGCAGCCGCCGGACTAGCGGGAGGGCCCCTAGCACCGGGGAGCTGTTTTTT. Its protein product is CASSRRTSGRAPSTGELFF.

This clonotype was observed a few times. The gene calls are TRBV7-2 and TRBJ2-1; D is uncertain. The V end was cut by 1 base, the J end by 8 bases, with 21 bases between. Germline CDR1 reads SGHTA; CDR2 reads FQGNSA. The CDR3 is made up of 17 amino acids. The CDR3 region is CASSLVRLGPVKDEQFF. The CDR3 nucleotides are TGTGCCAGCAGCTTAGTACGTCTAGGGCCCGTTAAGGATGAGCAGTTCTTC.

This clonotype has just one count. The V call is TRBV4-1, the J call TRBJ2-1; 12 bases match TRBD2. After removal of 5 bases from V and 7 bases from J, the junction contained 9 bases not matched to a gene. Germline V gene data show CDR1 as MGHRA and CDR2 as YSYEKL. This CDR3 is built from 16 residues. The CDR3 DNA reads as TGCGCCAGCAGCATACCACTAGCGGGAGGCAGGAATGAGCAGTTCTTC. Protein: CASSIPLAGGRNEQFF.

A few counts support this clonotype. This chain joins TRBV6-5 and TRBJ2-1; either TRBD1 or TRBD2 may fit D (5 bases each). This CDR3 spans 16 amino acids. Germline CDR1 and CDR2: MNHEY and SVGAGI. Trimming removed 2 bases at V and 7 bases at J, with 18 bases between. The CDR3 region is CASSYVSWGRGNEQFF. CDR3 nucleotide sequence: TGTGCCAGCAGTTACGTATCGTGGGGGAGAGGGAATGAGCAGTTCTTC.

In its sample, this clonotype was seen many times. This chain connects TRBV20-1 to TRBJ2-3; D is uncertain. CDR1 and CDR2 from the germline V gene are DFQATT and SNEGSKA (reference sequence). Trimming shortened V by 7 bases and J by 5 bases, and 19 bases separated the two germline ends. CDR3 size: 14 residues. The CDR3 loop reads CSVGETSVIDTQYF. CDR3 sequence (DNA): TGCAGTGTCGGCGAAACGTCGGTCATAGATACGCAGTATTTT.

This clonotype was seen ten or more times. The genes are TRBV7-8 and TRBJ1-6, with 7 bases fitting TRBD1. Germline-derived CDR1 and CDR2 are SGHVS and FQNEAQ. CDR3 length: 16 residues. Trimming cost V 5 bases and J 9 bases; bases outside gene matches: 13. The CDR3 DNA reads as TGTGCCAGCAGCCAGCGACAGGGAACAGCGAGTTCACCCCTCCACTTT. Translation: CASSQRQGTASSPLHF.

This clonotype turned up a few times. This rearrangement joins TRBV7-8 to TRBJ2-3; the match to TRBD2 covers 14 bases. The CDR3 extends over 19 amino acids. Germline loops: CDR1 SGHVS, CDR2 FQNEAQ. The V gene end was trimmed by 2 bases and the J gene end by 5 bases; junction bases not matched to a gene: 12. The CDR3 sequence: CASSLSPGLAGDPQDTQYF. The CDR3 region has the DNA TGTGCCAGCAGCTTAAGTCCGGGACTAGCGGGAGACCCGCAAGATACGCAGTATTTT.

This clonotype was seen at least ten times. J is TRBJ1-2 and V is TRBV12-3 or TRBV12-4; D not certain. This CDR3 region has 10 residues. V shed 5 bases and J shed 8 bases, with 6 bases lying between them. CDR3 nucleotide sequence: TGTGCCAGCAGTCTCCGGGGCTACACCTTC. Translation gives CASSLRGYTF.

This clonotype was picked up many times. This chain uses TRBV7-2 with TRBJ2-3; 8 bases map to TRBD2. After removal of 1 base from V and 3 bases from J, the junction contained 3 bases not matched to a gene. The CDR3 is 15 amino acids. Germline CDR1 reads SGHTA; CDR2 reads FQGNSA. In nucleotides, the CDR3 is TGTGCCAGCAGCTTAGGTAGCGGGGCTACAGATACGCAGTATTTT. This codes for CASSLGSGATDTQYF.

This clonotype has ten or more counts. The chain employs TRBV14 and TRBJ2-7, with 7 bases matching TRBD2. J lost 5 bases, V lost 4 bases, and 5 bases had no gene match. The CDR3 consists of 13 residues. The germline CDR1 and CDR2 sequences are SGHDN and FVKESK. CDR3 nucleotides: TGTGCCAGCAGCCTCCGGGGGGTCAACGAGCAGTACTTC. This sequence encodes CASSLRGVNEQYF. Full variable domain (rest looked up from reference TRBV14 and TRBJ2-7): EAGVTQFPSHSVIEKGQTVTLRCDPISGHDNLYWYRRVMGKEIKFLLHFVKESKQDESGMPNNRFLAERTGGTYSTLKVQPAELEDSGVYFCASSLRGVNEQYFGPGTRLTVT.